These T cell receptor beta chains were read from a single sample in a study of blood T cell repertoires in COVID-19. Only in-frame clones appear in the TCRdb table, and some are missing; sequencing was by immunoSEQ multiplex PCR. The sample has hundreds of thousands of clones, approximately 90% seen once. Source material: PBMCs or T cells enriched from blood (not recorded which). Receptors originate from a woman aged 25 to 45 who had recovered from COVID-19. Both conserved end residues are part of each CDR3. Fields, in order: D gene, J gene, V gene, clone size, CDR3 DNA, CDR3 protein. A D gene is named only where the DNA matches it firmly. Not all rows give a size; the values are once, few, many and, for expanded clones, a class.

>.|TRBJ1-2|TRBV7-9|.
TGTGCCCTCAGGCAGGGAATGGGCGGCTACACCTTC
CALRQGMGGYTF
>TRBD2|TRBJ2-1|TRBV28|.
TGTGCCAGTGTAGCGGGGGCGTTGGATGAGCAGTTCTTC
CASVAGALDEQFF
>TRBD2|TRBJ2-3|TRBV10-3|.
TGTGCCATCAGTGAGTCGTTAGCGGGAGCGGCAGATACGCAGTATTTT
CAISESLAGAADTQYF
>TRBD1|TRBJ2-1|TRBV4-1|.
TGCGCCAGCAGCCAAGGTCAGGGGGTGTACAATGAGCAGTTCTTC
CASSQGQGVYNEQFF
>TRBD1|TRBJ2-5|TRBV18|.
TGTGCCAGCTCACAGGACAGGGGATACCAAGAGACCCAGTACTTC
CASSQDRGYQETQYF
>TRBD2|TRBJ2-5|TRBV5-1|.
TGCGCCAGCGGGATGGGACTAGCGGGTAACCAAGAGACCCAGTACTTC
CASGMGLAGNQETQYF
>.|TRBJ1-2|TRBV7-2|.
TGTGCCAGCAGCCCGTCCGGAGATGGGTATGGCTACACCTTC
CASSPSGDGYGYTF
>.|TRBJ1-1|TRBV28|.
TGTGCCAGCAGCCTCCGAGCGGTGACGAACACTGAAGCTTTCTTT
CASSLRAVTNTEAFF
>TRBD1|TRBJ2-3|TRBV2|once
TGTGCCAGGCAGGGGGCCCCTAGCACAGATACGCAGTATTTT
CARQGAPSTDTQYF
>.|TRBJ1-2|TRBV5-6|few
TGTGCCAGCAGCTTGGTCAGTAATCGGGGCTATGGCTACACCTTC
CASSLVSNRGYGYTF
>.|TRBJ2-1|TRBV4-1|once
TGCGCCAGCAGCCAGGCGGAGACCCCTTATCTCGATGAGCAGTTCTTC
CASSQAETPYLDEQFF
>.|TRBJ1-2|TRBV11-2|.
TGTGCCAGCAGCTCCCACCGGGGGGGAGGGGATGGCTACACCTTC
CASSSHRGGGDGYTF
>TRBD2|TRBJ2-2|TRBV9|.
TGTGCCAGCAGCCCGAGACTAGCGGGAGGGGTGAACACCGGGGAGCTGTTTTTT
CASSPRLAGGVNTGELFF
>.|TRBJ1-5|TRBV21-1|once
TGTGCCAGCAGCAGCAGGACAGGAAGAAGCAATCAGCCCCAGCATTTT
CASSSRTGRSNQPQHF
>.|TRBJ2-7|TRBV7-3|.
TGTGCCAGCAGCCAAGGGGACTGGCCCTACGAGCAGTACTTC
CASSQGDWPYEQYF
>TRBD2|TRBJ2-3|TRBV3-1/TRBV3-2|.
TGTGCCAGCGGGGGGGTCGGTGGACTAGCGAGTGTAGGTACGCAGTATTTT
CASGGVGGLASVGTQYF